Given below is one T cell receptor (beta chain) in context. Authors' methods: Reference gene primer amplification gave nucleated cell count estimates. Assay used: immunoSEQ multiplex PCR; TCRdb lists only in-frame clones, some missing. Clone size and V and J calls were adopted from that table, with D and trimming inferred from the DNA. The table lists 250,000 to 300,000 clones, around 89% of them singletons. This sample is part of a study of blood T cell repertoires in COVID-19. The sequencing input was peripheral blood. The receptor's source is a woman aged 55-70 years with acute or convalescent COVID-19.

CDR3 residues: CASTTIQGANTGELFF. The CDR3 nucleotides read TGTGCCAGTACCACAATACAGGGGGCGAACACCGGGGAGCTGTTTTTT. The chain uses TRBV19 and TRBJ2-2; 8 bases align to TRBD1. Losses at the gene ends were 7 bases for V and 0 bases for J; bases not matched to a gene: 7. Germline V gene data show CDR1 as LNHDA and CDR2 as SQIVND (reference sequence). CDR3 length: 16 amino acids.